This T cell receptor (beta chain) appears in the sequencing data of a study of cytomegalovirus exposure and HLA in healthy donors. General observations from the study: Accurate HLA-A and HLA-B prediction from TCR beta sequences was reported for most subjects. Among TCR beta chains, those listed as cytomegalovirus-associated numbered 164.

V shed 3 bases and J 4 bases; nucleotides not matched to a gene: 11. Looked up from germline, CDR1 is KGHSH and CDR2 is LQKENI. The CDR3 consists of 17 residues. PCR employed 60 Vbeta and 13 Jbeta primers. The data were produced by immunoSEQ multiplex PCR, yet TCRdb's version contains in-frame clones alone and is incomplete. The top ten hold less than 3% of the sample, which has approximately 70,000 clones, roughly 80% seen once. With regard to this clone: Antigen specificity is unknown.

Material: PBMCs. The J gene is TRBJ1-3, the V gene TRBV18; TRBD1 aligns across 8 bases. This TCR derives from a woman aged 30 to 39 in good health and CMV-seronegative. In DNA form, the CDR3 reads TGTGCCAGCTCACCTCTGACAGGGGAATATACCGGAAACACCATATATTTT. Translated: CASSPLTGEYTGNTIYF.